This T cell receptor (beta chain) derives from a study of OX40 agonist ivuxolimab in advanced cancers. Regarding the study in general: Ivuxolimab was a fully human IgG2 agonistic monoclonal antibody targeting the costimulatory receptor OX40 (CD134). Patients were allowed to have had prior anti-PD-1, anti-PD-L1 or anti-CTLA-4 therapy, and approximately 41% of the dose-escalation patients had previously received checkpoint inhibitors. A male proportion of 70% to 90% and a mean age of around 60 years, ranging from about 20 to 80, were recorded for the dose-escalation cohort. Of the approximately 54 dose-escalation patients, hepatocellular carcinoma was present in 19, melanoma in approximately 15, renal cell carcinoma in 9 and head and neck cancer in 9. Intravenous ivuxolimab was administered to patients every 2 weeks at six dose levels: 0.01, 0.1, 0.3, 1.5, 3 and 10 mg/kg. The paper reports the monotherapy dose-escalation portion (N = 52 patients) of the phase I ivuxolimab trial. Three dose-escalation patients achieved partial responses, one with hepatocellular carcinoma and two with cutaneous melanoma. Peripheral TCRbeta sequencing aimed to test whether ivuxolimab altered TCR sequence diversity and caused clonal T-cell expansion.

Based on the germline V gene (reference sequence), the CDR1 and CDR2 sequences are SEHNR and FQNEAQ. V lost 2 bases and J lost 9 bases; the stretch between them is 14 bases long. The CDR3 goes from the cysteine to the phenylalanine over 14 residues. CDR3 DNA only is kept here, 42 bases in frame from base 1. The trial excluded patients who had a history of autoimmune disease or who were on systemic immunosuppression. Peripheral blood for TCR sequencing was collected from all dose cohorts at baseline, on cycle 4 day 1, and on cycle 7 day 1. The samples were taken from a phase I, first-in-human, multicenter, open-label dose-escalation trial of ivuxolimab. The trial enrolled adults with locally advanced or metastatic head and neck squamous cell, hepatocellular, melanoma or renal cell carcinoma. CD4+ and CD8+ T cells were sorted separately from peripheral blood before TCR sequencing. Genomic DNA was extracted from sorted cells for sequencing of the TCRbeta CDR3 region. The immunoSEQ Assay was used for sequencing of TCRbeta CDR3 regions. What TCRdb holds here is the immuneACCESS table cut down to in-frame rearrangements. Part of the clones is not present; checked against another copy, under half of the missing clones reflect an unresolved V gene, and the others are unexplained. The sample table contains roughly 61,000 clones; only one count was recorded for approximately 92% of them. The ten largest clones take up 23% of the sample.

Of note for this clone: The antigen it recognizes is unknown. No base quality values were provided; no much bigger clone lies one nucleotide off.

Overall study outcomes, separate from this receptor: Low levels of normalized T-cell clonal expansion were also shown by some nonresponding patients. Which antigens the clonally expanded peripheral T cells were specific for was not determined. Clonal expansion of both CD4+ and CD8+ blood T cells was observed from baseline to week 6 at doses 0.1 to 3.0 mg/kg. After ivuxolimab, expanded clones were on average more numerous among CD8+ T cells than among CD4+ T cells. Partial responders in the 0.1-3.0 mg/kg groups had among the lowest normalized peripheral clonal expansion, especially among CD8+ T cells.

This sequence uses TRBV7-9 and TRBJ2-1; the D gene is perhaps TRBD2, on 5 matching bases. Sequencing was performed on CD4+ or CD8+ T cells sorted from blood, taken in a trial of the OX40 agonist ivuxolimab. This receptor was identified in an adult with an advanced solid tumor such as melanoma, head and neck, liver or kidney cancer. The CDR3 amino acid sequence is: CASSLWELDPEQFF. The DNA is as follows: TGTGCCAGCAGCTTATGGGAACTAGACCCTGAGCAGTTCTTC.